The T cell receptor (beta chain) described here comes from a study of blood T cells in healthy people across ages. The use of a sample-barcoded 5' primer and a J-beta primer mix characterized a second PCR of about 6 to 11 cycles. TCRdb re-analysed the 5' RACE reads in MiXCR, keeping a single row per CDR3 protein. The sample carries 540,000 or so distinct CDR3 sequences, around half recorded once. V shed 2 bases and J shed 2 bases, with 10 bases lying between them. CDR3 length: 14 amino acids. The germline V gene encodes CDR1 LGHDT and CDR2 YNNKEL (reference sequence). The study recruited healthy Caucasian donors from Russia who were aged roughly 6 to 100. Every participating donor contributed roughly 9.6 milliliters of peripheral blood through a draw. This clonotype has ten or more counts.

V gene TRBV3-1 combines with J gene TRBJ2-7; D may be TRBD2 (5 bases). Material: blood. The clonotype originates from an elderly man in good health. The CDR3 is CASSQQPGTYEQYF. CDR3 DNA: TGTGCCAGCAGCCAACAACCGGGGACCTACGAGCAGTACTTC.